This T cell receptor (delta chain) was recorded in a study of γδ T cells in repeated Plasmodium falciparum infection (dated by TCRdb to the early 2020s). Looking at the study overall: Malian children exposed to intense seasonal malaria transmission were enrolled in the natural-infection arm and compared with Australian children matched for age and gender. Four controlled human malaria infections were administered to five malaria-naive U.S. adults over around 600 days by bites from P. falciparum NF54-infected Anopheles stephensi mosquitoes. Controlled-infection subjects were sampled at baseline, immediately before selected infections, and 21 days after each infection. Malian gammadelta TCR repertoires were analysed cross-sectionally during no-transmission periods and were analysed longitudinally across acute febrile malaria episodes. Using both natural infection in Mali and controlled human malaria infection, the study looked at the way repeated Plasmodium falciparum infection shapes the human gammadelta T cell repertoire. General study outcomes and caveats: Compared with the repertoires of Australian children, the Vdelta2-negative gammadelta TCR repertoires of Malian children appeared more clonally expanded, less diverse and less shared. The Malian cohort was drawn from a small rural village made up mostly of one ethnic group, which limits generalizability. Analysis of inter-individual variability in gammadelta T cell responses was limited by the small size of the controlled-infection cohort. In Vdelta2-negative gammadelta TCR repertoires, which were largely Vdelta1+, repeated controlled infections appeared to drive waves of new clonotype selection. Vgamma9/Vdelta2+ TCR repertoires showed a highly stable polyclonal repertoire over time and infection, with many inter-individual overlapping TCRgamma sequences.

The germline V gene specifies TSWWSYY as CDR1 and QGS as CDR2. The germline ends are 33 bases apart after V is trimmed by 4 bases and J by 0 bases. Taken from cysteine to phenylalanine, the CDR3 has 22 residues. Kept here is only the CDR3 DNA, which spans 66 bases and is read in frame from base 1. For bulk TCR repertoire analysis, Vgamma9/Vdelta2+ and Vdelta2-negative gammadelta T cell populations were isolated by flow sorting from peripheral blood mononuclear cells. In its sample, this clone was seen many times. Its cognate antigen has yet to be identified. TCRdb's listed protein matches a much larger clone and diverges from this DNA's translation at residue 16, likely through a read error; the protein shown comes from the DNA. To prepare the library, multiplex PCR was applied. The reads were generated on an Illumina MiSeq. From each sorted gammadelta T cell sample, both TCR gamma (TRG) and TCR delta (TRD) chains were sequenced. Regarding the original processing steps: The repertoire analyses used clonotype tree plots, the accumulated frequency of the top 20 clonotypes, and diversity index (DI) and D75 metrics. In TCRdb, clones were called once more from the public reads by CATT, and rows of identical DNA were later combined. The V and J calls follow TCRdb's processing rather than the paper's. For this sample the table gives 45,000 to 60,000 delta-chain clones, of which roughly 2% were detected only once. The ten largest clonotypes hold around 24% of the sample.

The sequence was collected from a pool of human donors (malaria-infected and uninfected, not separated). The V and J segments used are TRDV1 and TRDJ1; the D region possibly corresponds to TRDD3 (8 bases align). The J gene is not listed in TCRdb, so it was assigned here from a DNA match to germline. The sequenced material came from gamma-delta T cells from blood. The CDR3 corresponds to CALGVPFLRRGWGTRHTDKLIF. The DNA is TGTGCTCTTGGGGTTCCCTTCCTCCGTCGGGGCTGGGGGACCCGACACACCGATAAACTCATCTTT.